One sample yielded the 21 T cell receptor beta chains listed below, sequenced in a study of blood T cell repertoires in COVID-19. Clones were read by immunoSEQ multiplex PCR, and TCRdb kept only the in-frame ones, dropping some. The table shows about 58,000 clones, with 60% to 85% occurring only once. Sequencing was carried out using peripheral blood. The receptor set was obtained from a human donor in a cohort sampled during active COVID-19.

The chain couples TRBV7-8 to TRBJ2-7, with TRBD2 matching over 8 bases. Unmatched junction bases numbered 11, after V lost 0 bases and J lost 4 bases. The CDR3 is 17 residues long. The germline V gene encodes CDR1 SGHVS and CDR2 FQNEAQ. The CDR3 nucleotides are TGTGCCAGCAGCTTAGCGCCCTTAACTAGCGGCTTATACGAGCAGTACTTC. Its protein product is CASSLAPLTSGLYEQYF. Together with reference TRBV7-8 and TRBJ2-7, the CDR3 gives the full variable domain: GAGVSQSPRYKVAKRGQDVALRCDPISGHVSLFWYQQALGQGPEFLTYFQNEAQLDKSGLPSDRFFAERPEGSVSTLKIQRTQQEDSAVYLCASSLAPLTSGLYEQYFGPGTRLTVT.

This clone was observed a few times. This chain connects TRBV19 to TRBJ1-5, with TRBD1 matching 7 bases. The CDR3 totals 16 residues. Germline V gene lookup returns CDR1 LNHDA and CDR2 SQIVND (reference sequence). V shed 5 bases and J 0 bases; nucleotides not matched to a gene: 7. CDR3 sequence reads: CASSAGTAYSNQPQHF. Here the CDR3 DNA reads TGTGCCAGTAGTGCCGGGACAGCCTATAGCAATCAGCCCCAGCATTTT. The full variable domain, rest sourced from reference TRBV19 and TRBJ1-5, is DGGITQSPKYLFRKEGQNVTLSCEQNLNHDAMYWYRQDPGQGLRLIYYSQIVNDFQKGDIAEGYSVSREKKESFPLTVTSAQKNPTAFYLCASSAGTAYSNQPQHFGDGTRLSIL.

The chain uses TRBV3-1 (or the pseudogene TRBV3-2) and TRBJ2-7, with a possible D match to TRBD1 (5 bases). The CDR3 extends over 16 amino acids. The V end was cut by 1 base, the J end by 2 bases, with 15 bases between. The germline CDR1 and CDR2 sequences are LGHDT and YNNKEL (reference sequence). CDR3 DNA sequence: TGTGCCAGCAGCCAAGGGTGGTCAGGGCGCACCTACGAGCAGTACTTC. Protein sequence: CASSQGWSGRTYEQYF.

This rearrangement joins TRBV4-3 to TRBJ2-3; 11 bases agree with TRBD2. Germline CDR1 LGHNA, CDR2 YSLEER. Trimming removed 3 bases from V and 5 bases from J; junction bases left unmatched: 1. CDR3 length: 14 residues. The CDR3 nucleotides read TGCGCCAGCAGCCACGGGACTAGCGGAGATACGCAGTATTTT. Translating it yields CASSHGTSGDTQYF.

The CDR3 loop reads CASSLARGSTEAFF. CDR3 in DNA: TGTGCCAGCAGCTTGGCTAGGGGATCCACTGAAGCTTTCTTT. This sequence joins TRBV7-3 and TRBJ1-1, with D tentatively TRBD1 (5 bases). Germline V gene sequence: CDR1 SGHTA, CDR2 FQGTGA. The CDR3 extends over 14 amino acids. Trimming left V 3 bases short and J 4 bases short, with 12 bases between.

The CDR3 sequence is CASSGKVVGDGYTF. CDR3 DNA: TGTGCCAGCAGCGGGAAAGTTGTGGGAGATGGCTACACCTTC. The J gene is TRBJ1-2, the V gene TRBV7-2; D not resolved. Per the germline V gene, CDR1 is SGHTA and CDR2 is FQGNSA. V was pared by 5 bases and J by 6 bases, with 16 bases between. This CDR3 contains 14 residues.

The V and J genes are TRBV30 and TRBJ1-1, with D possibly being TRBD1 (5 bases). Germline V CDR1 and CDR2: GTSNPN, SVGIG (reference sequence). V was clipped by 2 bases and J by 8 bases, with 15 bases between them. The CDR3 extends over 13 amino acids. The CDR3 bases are TGTGCCTGGAGTCAGGGATCCCTCGGGGAAGCTTTCTTT. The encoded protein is CAWSQGSLGEAFF.

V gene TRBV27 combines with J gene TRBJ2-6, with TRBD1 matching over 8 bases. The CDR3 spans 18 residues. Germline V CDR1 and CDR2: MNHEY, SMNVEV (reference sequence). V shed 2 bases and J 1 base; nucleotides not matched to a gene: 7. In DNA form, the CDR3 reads TGTGCCAGCAGTTTAAGGGACAGGTACCTATCTGGGGCCAACGTCCTGACTTTC. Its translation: CASSLRDRYLSGANVLTF.

CDR3 sequence: CASSPAGGPQYF. CDR3 DNA sequence: TGTGCCAGCAGCCCAGCGGGAGGGCCGCAGTACTTC. J is TRBJ2-7 and V is TRBV11-3; 10 bases align to TRBD2. Unmatched junction bases numbered 4, after V lost 5 bases and J lost 9 bases. The CDR3 runs to 12 residues. CDR1 SGHNT and CDR2 YENEEA come from the germline V gene.

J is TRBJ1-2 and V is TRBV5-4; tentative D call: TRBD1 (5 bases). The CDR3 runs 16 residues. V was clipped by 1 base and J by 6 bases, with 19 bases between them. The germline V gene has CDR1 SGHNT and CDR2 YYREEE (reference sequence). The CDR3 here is CASSLPSGRLGDGYTF. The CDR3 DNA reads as TGTGCCAGCAGCTTGCCGTCAGGGCGCTTGGGTGATGGCTACACCTTC.

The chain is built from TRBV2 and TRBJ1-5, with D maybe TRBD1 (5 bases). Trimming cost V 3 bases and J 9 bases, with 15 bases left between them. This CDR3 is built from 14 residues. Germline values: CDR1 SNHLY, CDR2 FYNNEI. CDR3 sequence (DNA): TGTGCCAGCAGTGAGTCCGGGGGGAAACTGCCCCAGCATTTT. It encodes CASSESGGKLPQHF.

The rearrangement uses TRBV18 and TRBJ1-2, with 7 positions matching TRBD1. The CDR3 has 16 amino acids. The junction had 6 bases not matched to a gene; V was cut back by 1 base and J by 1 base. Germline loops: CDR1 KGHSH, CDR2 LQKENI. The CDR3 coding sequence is TGTGCCAGCTCACCACGCGGGGACAGCGTTAACTATGGCTACACCTTC. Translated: CASSPRGDSVNYGYTF.

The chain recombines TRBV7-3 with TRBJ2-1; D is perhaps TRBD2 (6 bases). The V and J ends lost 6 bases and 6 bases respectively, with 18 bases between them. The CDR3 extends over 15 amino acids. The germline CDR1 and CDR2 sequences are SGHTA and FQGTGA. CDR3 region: CASSPDPGTANEQFF. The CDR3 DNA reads TGTGCCAGCAGTCCGGACCCCGGGACTGCCAATGAGCAGTTCTTC.

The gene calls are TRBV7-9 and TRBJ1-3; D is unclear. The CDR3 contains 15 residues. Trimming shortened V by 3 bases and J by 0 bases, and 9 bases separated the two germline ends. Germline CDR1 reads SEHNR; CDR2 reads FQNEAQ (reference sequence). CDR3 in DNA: TGTGCCAGCAGCTTCCCGATGAGCTCTGGAAACACCATATATTTT. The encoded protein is CASSFPMSSGNTIYF.

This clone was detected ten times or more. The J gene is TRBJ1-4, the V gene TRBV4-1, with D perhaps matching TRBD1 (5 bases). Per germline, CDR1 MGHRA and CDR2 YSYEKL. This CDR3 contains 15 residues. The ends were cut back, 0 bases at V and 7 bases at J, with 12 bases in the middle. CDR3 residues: CASSQEPGGGEKLFF. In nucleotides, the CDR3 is TGCGCCAGCAGCCAAGAACCTGGGGGAGGTGAAAAACTGTTTTTT.

In nucleotides, the CDR3 is TGTGCCAGTAGGGCCGGTAAGGGGGCAATGGGTGAAAAACTGTTTTTT. Translating gives CASRAGKGAMGEKLFF. The chain combines TRBV19 with TRBJ1-4, with 7 bases matching TRBD1. This CDR3 contains 16 residues. J gave up 7 bases and V 6 bases, and 14 bases lay outside the gene matches. Germline V gene lookup returns CDR1 LNHDA and CDR2 SQIVND (reference sequence).

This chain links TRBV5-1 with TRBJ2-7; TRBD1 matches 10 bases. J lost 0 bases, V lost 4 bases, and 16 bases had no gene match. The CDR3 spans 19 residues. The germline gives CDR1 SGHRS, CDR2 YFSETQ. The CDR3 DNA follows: TGCGCCAGCAGCCGATTTTATTATTCCGGGACAGGGGACTCCTACGAGCAGTACTTC. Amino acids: CASSRFYYSGTGDSYEQYF.

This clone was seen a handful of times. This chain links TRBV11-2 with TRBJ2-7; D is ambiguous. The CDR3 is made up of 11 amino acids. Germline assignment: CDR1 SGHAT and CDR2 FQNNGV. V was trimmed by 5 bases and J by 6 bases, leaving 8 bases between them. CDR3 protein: CASSPGVEQYF. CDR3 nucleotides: TGTGCCAGCAGCCCGGGTGTCGAGCAGTACTTC.

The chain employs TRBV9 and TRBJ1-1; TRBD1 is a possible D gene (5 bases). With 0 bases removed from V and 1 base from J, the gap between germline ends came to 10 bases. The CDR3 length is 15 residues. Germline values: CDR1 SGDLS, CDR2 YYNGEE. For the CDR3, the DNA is TGTGCCAGCAGCGTAGGGGAGGGGCCGAACACTGAAGCTTTCTTT. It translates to CASSVGEGPNTEAFF.

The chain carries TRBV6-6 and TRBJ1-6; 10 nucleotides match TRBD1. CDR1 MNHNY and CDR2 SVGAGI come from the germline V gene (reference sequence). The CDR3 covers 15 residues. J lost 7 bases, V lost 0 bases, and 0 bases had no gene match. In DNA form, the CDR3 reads TGTGCCAGCAGTTACTCGGGACAGGGGAATTCACCCCTCCACTTT. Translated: CASSYSGQGNSPLHF.

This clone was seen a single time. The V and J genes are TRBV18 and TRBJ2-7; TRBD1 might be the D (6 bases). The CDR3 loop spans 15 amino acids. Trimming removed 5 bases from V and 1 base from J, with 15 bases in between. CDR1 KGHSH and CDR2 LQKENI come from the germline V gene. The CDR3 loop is CASSETRRGSYEQYF. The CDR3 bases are TGTGCCAGCTCAGAGACCAGAAGGGGGTCCTACGAGCAGTACTTC.